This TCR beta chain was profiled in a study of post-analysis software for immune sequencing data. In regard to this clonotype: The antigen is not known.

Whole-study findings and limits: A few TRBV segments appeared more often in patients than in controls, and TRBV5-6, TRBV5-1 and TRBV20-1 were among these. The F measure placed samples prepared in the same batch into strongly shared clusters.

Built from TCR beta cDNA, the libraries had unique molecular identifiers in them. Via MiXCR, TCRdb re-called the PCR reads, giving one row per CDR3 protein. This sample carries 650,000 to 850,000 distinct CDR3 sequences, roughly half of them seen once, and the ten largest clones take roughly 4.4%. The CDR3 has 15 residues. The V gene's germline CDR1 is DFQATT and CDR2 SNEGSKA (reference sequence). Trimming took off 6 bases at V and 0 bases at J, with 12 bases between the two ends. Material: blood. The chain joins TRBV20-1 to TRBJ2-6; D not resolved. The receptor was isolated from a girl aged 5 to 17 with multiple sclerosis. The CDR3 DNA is TGCAGTGCCGCGGATGCTAACTCTGGGGCCAACGTCCTGACTTTC. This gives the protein CSAADANSGANVLTF.